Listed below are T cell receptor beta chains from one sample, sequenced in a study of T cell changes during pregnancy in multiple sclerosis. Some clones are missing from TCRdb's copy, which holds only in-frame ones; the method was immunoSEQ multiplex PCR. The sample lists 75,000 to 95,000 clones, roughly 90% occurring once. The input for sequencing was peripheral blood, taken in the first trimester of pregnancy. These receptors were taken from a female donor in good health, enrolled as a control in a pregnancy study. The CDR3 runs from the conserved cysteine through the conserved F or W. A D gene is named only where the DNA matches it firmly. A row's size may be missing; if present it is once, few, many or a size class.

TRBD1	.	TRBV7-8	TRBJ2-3	CASSVNRQGTQYF	TGTGCCAGCAGCGTTAACAGACAGGGAACGCAGTATTTT
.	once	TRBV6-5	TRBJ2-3	CASSLQVLDTQYF	TGTGCCAGCAGTTTGCAGGTTTTAGATACGCAGTATTTT
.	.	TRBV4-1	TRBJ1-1	CASSPQGWNTEAFF	TGCGCCAGCAGCCCCCAGGGTTGGAACACTGAAGCTTTCTTT
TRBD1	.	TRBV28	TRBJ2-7	CASSLHRGLQGANEQYF	TGTGCCAGCAGTTTACACCGGGGTTTACAGGGGGCCAACGAGCAGTACTTC
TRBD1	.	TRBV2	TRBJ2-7	CATTRTGGSYEQYF	TGTGCCACTACCAGGACAGGGGGCTCCTACGAGCAGTACTTC
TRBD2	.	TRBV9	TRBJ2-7	CASSVGGSDYEQYF	TGTGCCAGCAGCGTGGGCGGGAGTGACTACGAGCAGTACTTC
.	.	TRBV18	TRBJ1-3	CASSRTGSSGNTIYF	TGTGCCAGCTCACGGACGGGAAGCTCTGGAAACACCATATATTTT
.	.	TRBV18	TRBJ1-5	CASSPDRQVQPQHF	TGTGCCAGCTCACCCGACCGACAAGTTCAGCCCCAGCATTTT
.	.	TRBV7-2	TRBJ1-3	CASSLASRAGNTIYF	TGTGCCAGCAGCTTAGCAAGCAGGGCTGGAAACACCATATATTTT
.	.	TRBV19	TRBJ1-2	CASSIGAVGGYTF	TGTGCCAGTAGTATAGGTGCCGTCGGGGGCTACACCTTC
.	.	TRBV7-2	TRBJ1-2	CASSLDRQGYGYTF	TGTGCCAGCAGCTTGGACCGGCAGGGCTATGGCTACACCTTC
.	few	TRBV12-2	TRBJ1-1	CASRLPSTEAFF	TGTGCAAGTCGCCTACCTAGCACTGAAGCTTTCTTT
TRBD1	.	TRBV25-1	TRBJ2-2	CASSGPGTGYGGELFF	TGTGCCAGCAGTGGCCCCGGGACAGGGTATGGCGGGGAGCTGTTTTTT
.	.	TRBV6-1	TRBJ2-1	CASSARPVGETRGNEQFF	TGTGCCAGCAGTGCACGCCCGGTTGGAGAGACTAGGGGCAATGAGCAGTTCTTC
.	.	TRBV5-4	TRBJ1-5	CASSWGGRNNQPQHF	TGTGCCAGCAGCTGGGGGGGACGGAACAATCAGCCCCAGCATTTT
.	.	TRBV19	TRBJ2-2	CASSIGRPVTGELFF	TGTGCCAGTAGTATAGGCAGGCCGGTGACCGGGGAGCTGTTTTTT
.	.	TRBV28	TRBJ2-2	CASRGATTNTGELFF	TGTGCCAGCAGGGGGGCGACGACGAACACCGGGGAGCTGTTTTTT
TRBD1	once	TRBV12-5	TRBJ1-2	CASGFSGQGVYTF	TGTGCTAGTGGTTTCTCTGGACAGGGGGTCTACACCTTC
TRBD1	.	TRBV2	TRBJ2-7	CAARQGALYEQYF	TGTGCCGCTAGACAGGGGGCGCTTTACGAGCAGTACTTC
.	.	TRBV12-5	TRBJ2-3	CASAGGTDTQYF	TGTGCTAGTGCGGGAGGCACAGATACGCAGTATTTT
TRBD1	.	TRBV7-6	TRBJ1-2	CASSLSAGTGLTYGYTF	TGTGCCAGCAGCTTATCTGCCGGGACAGGCCTTACCTACGGCTACACCTTC
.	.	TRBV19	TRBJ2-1	CASSPQAGAYNEQFF	TGTGCCAGTAGTCCACAAGCGGGTGCGTACAATGAGCAGTTCTTC
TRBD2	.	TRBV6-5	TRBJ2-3	CASSFGTSGTDTQYF	TGTGCCAGCAGTTTCGGGACTAGCGGCACAGATACGCAGTATTTT